Following are 8 T cell receptor beta chains from one sample sequenced in a study of cytomegalovirus exposure and HLA in healthy donors. Some clones are missing from TCRdb's copy, which holds only in-frame ones; the method was immunoSEQ multiplex PCR. The sample shows 150,000 to 200,000 clones, roughly 84% of them seen only once. Specimen: PBMCs. These receptors came from a man younger than 30 in good health and CMV-seropositive.

J is TRBJ1-4 and V is TRBV6-1, with TRBD1 identical over 8 bases. Germline trimming cut 6 bases from V and 10 bases from J; bases unmatched to any gene: 13. Germline CDR1 reads MNHNS; CDR2 reads SASEGT. CDR3 length equals 15 residues. The CDR3 nucleotides are TGTGCCAGCAGGCCCACAGGGGGAGGTACGGGAAAACTGTTTTTT. Protein product: CASRPTGGGTGKLFF.

This clone showed up just a few times. This sequence joins TRBV7-8 and TRBJ1-4; D uncertain. V was shortened by 2 bases and J by 8 bases, with 24 bases between the two germline ends. The CDR3 sequence is 18 residues long. In germline, CDR1 is SGHVS, CDR2 FQNEAQ. This CDR3 is CASSLTGWVRSAGEKLFF. CDR3 sequence (DNA): TGTGCCAGCAGCTTAACGGGGTGGGTTCGAAGTGCGGGAGAAAAACTGTTTTTT.

The V call is TRBV14, the J call TRBJ2-5; 14 nucleotides line up with TRBD2. This CDR3 region has 16 residues. CDR1 is SGHDN, CDR2 FVKESK, per germline. J lost 7 bases, V lost 4 bases, and 8 bases had no gene match. The CDR3 spells CASSRGTSGSFGTQYF. As DNA, the CDR3 is TGTGCCAGCAGCCGCGGGACTAGCGGGAGTTTTGGGACCCAGTACTTC.

CDR3 amino acids: CAGPNREFYESKNIQYF. CDR3 nucleotide sequence: TGTGCCGGCCCAAACAGGGAATTTTACGAATCCAAAAACATTCAGTACTTC. This chain uses TRBV27 with TRBJ2-4; a possible D gene is TRBD1 (6 bases). The CDR3 length is 17 residues. Germline values: CDR1 MNHEY, CDR2 SMNVEV (reference sequence). V lost 11 bases to trimming and J lost 2 bases, with 25 bases between them.

The chain links TRBV27 to TRBJ2-1; 11 nucleotides line up with TRBD2. V lost 2 bases, J lost 6 bases, and 6 bases stayed unmatched. Germline V gene data show CDR1 as MNHEY and CDR2 as SMNVEV (reference sequence). The CDR3 extends over 16 amino acids. This CDR3 is CASSLGRLAGGNEQFF. For the CDR3, the DNA is TGTGCCAGCAGTTTAGGCCGGCTAGCGGGAGGCAATGAGCAGTTCTTC.

This rearrangement joins TRBV5-6 to TRBJ2-1; tentative D call: TRBD2 (5 bases). The CDR3 has 13 residues. Trimming shortened V by 7 bases and J by 6 bases, and 14 bases separated the two germline ends. Looked up from germline, CDR1 is SGHDT and CDR2 is YYEEEE. For the CDR3, the DNA is TGTGCCAGCGCCCCAACCGGGATCAATGAGCAGTTCTTC. The encoded protein is CASAPTGINEQFF.

The chain combines TRBV11-3 with TRBJ2-6; D not resolved. The CDR3 is 16 residues long. V dropped 5 bases and J dropped 0 bases, with 11 bases sitting between them. CDR1 is SGHNT, CDR2 YENEEA, per germline. The CDR3 bases are TGTGCCAGCAGCACCGAGGCAAGCTCTGGGGCCAACGTCCTGACTTTC. It codes for CASSTEASSGANVLTF.

This clone was counted once. The gene calls are TRBV6-4 and TRBJ2-1; 9 bases align to TRBD2. In germline, CDR1 is MRHNA, CDR2 SNTAGT. With V trimmed by 4 bases and J by 1 base, 5 bases remained unmatched. This CDR3 contains 16 residues. Here the CDR3 DNA reads TGTGCCAGCAGTGTTAGCGGGAGCGTATCCTACAATGAGCAGTTCTTC. It specifies CASSVSGSVSYNEQFF.